These 12 T cell receptor beta chains share one sample of origin, sequenced in a study of regulatory T cells in long-lasting Graves disease. Time point here: persistent/refractory GD, antithyroid drugs over 5 years with positive TRAb. The TCR library was made from RNA that had been extracted from PBMCs in TRIzol. The authors built TCR beta libraries using iRepertoire HTBI primers and Arm-PCR of CDR3 regions. TCRdb analysed the multiplex PCR reads with MiXCR anew, one entry per CDR3 protein. The sample records fewer than 400,000 distinct CDR3 sequences, around 19% being singletons. The material sequenced was peripheral blood mononuclear cells (PBMCs), taken when the disease was refractory, from a patient treated with antithyroid drugs. All receptors derive from a female donor with Graves disease.

At least ten counts were recorded for this clonotype. The chain is built from TRBV3-1 and TRBJ2-7; the match to TRBD1 covers 9 bases. V lost 4 bases, J lost 6 bases, and 10 bases stayed unmatched. The germline V gene encodes CDR1 LGHDT and CDR2 YNNKEL (reference sequence). The CDR3 is 15 amino acids. CDR3 DNA: TGTGCCAGCAGCCTACAATGGACAGGGGCGTCCGAGCAGTACTTC. Amino acids: CASSLQWTGASEQYF.

This clonotype has just a few counts. The CDR3, as DNA: TGTGCCAGCAGCTTGGGGGGTGGGATTAGCACCGGGGAGCTGTTTTTT. It specifies CASSLGGGISTGELFF. The chain combines TRBV27 with TRBJ2-2, with a weak D call TRBD2 (6 bases). The CDR3 contains 16 residues. Trimming removed 6 bases from V and 4 bases from J, with 18 bases in between. Germline CDR1 MNHEY, CDR2 SMNVEV (reference sequence).

There are many counts of this clonotype. The chain employs TRBV3-1 and TRBJ2-5; 11 bases map to TRBD2. The CDR3 spans 15 residues. The germline V gene encodes CDR1 LGHDT and CDR2 YNNKEL (reference sequence). The V and J ends lost 4 bases and 2 bases, in that order; junction bases with no gene match: 3. CDR3 region: CASSLIAGGQETQYF. The CDR3 DNA reads as TGTGCCAGCAGCCTTATAGCGGGAGGGCAAGAGACCCAGTACTTC.

This chain links TRBV27 with TRBJ2-2; TRBD1 is a possible D gene (5 bases). Germline loops: CDR1 MNHEY, CDR2 SMNVEV (reference sequence). The V end lost 6 bases, the J end lost 6 bases, and 11 bases lay between the germline ends. The CDR3 sequence is 13 residues long. The CDR3 nucleotides are TGTGCCAGCAGCTTTAGGGGCTCCGGGGAGCTGTTTTTT. Its protein is CASSFRGSGELFF.

The chain recombines TRBV6-1 with TRBJ2-2; no clear D gene. Germline V gene sequence: CDR1 MNHNS, CDR2 SASEGT. This CDR3 is built from 13 residues. V lost 2 bases to trimming and J lost 13 bases, with 14 bases between them. The CDR3 sequence is CASSEMTLRGLFF. CDR3 DNA: TGTGCCAGCAGTGAAATGACTCTCCGAGGGCTGTTTTTT.

This clonotype was seen a few times. This rearrangement joins TRBV6-1 to TRBJ1-6, with D maybe TRBD1 (6 bases). With 9 bases removed from V and 2 bases from J, the gap between germline ends came to 14 bases. The CDR3 has 15 amino acids. Looked up from germline, CDR1 is MNHNS and CDR2 is SASEGT. As DNA, the CDR3 is TGTGCCAGTAAACCAGGGGAAACCTATAATTCACCCCTCCACTTT. It specifies CASKPGETYNSPLHF.

This chain links TRBV29-1 with TRBJ1-2; 7 bases align to TRBD1. The CDR3 has 15 amino acids. Germline V gene lookup returns CDR1 SQVTM and CDR2 ANQGSEA. With 0 bases clipped from V and 0 bases from J, the junction kept 4 bases outside the gene matches. The CDR3 nucleotides are TGCAGCGTTGAAGATCCGGACAGGACTAACTATGGCTACACCTTC. Amino acid sequence: CSVEDPDRTNYGYTF.

This chain links TRBV6-9 with TRBJ1-2; no reliable D call. Trimming removed 4 bases from V and 2 bases from J, with 5 bases in between. The length of the CDR3 is 12 residues. From germline, CDR1 is MNHGY and CDR2 SVAAGI. Here the CDR3 reads CASSLVNYGYTF. CDR3 nucleotide sequence: TGTGCCAGCAGTTTAGTCAACTATGGCTACACCTTC.

The table lists this clonotype with many counts. The V and J genes are TRBV10-3 and TRBJ2-7; D not certain. This CDR3 is 14 amino acids long. The V end lost 0 bases, the J end lost 3 bases, and 9 bases lay between the germline ends. Germline V gene data show CDR1 as ENHRY and CDR2 as SYGVKD. The DNA for the CDR3 is TGTGCCATCAGTGAGTCGTACGGCAGCTACGAGCAGTACTTC. Amino acid sequence: CAISESYGSYEQYF.

The chain couples TRBV25-1 to TRBJ2-6, with D possibly TRBD2 on 7 matching bases. Germline V gene data show CDR1 as MGHDK and CDR2 as SYGVNS. V was shortened by 4 bases and J by 0 bases, with 13 bases between the two germline ends. The CDR3 has 17 amino acids. CDR3 nucleotides: TGTGCCAGCAGTGGGGGAAGGGGGGGCTCTGGGGCCAACGTCCTGACTTTC. This translates into CASSGGRGGSGANVLTF.

On this clonotype: This could be a read error, since a much larger clone is one nucleotide away. The chain has TRBV6-2 or TRBV6-3 and TRBJ2-7, with unresolved D. Germline loops: CDR1 MNHEY, CDR2 SVGEGT. The CDR3 has 13 amino acids. The CDR3 DNA is TGTGCCAGCATAGCCGCTGGGGTCGGTGGCTTCACCTTC. Protein product: CASIAAGVGGFTF.

In its sample, this clonotype was seen a few times. The V call is TRBV6-2 or TRBV6-3, the J call TRBJ2-1; the match to TRBD2 covers 16 bases. Germline CDR1 and CDR2: MNHEY and SVGEGT. The V gene end was trimmed by 6 bases and the J gene end by 2 bases; junction bases not matched to a gene: 7. CDR3 length equals 18 residues. The DNA of the CDR3 is TGTGCCAGCAGACCACGGGGACTAGCGGGGGGGCCCTACAATGAGCAGTTCTTC. The encoded protein is CASRPRGLAGGPYNEQFF.